These T cell receptor beta chains were read from a single sample in a study of CD8+ T cells in alopecia areata. The table came from immunoSEQ multiplex PCR; TCRdb's copy has only in-frame clones and leaves some out. The sample comprises 60,000 to 90,000 clones, around two thirds of which are singletons, and around a quarter rests with the top ten. Specimen: CD8+ T cells sorted from blood, collected at week 24, from a patient treated with tofacitinib. The source is a human donor with alopecia areata. Both conserved end residues are part of each CDR3. The order of the fields is J gene, V gene, clone size, D gene, CDR3 DNA, CDR3 protein. The D gene is left open where the match is weak. Size values are once, few and many counts, or a class for expanded clones, and some rows have none.

j_gene: TRBJ1-1
v_gene: TRBV27
abundance: NA
d_gene: TRBD1
CDR3nt: TGTGCCAGCAGTTTAAGTCGAGGGGGCCGGACTGAAGCTTTCTTT
CDR3aa: CASSLSRGGRTEAFF

j_gene: TRBJ2-1
v_gene: TRBV15
abundance: NA
d_gene: NA
CDR3nt: TGTGCCACCAGCAGTACCGGTGGTTCGGGGGTGAGGGTCGATGAGCAGTTCTTC
CDR3aa: CATSSTGGSGVRVDEQFF

j_gene: TRBJ2-5
v_gene: TRBV6-5
abundance: NA
d_gene: TRBD1
CDR3nt: TGTGCCACGCACAGGGGGATACACCAGTACTTC
CDR3aa: CATHRGIHQYF

j_gene: TRBJ2-1
v_gene: TRBV29-1
abundance: NA
d_gene: NA
CDR3nt: TGCAGCGTTCTCCAACCGGGAACTGAGCAGTTCTTC
CDR3aa: CSVLQPGTEQFF

j_gene: TRBJ2-7
v_gene: TRBV6-5
abundance: NA
d_gene: TRBD2
CDR3nt: TGTGCCAGCACTTCGGGGGGCGAGCAGTACTTC
CDR3aa: CASTSGGEQYF

j_gene: TRBJ2-7
v_gene: TRBV6-5
abundance: NA
d_gene: TRBD2
CDR3nt: TGTGCCAGCAGTTACTCGTCACCTAGCGGAGGCTACGAGCAGTACTTC
CDR3aa: CASSYSSPSGGYEQYF

j_gene: TRBJ2-3
v_gene: TRBV4-2
abundance: NA
d_gene: NA
CDR3nt: TGTGCCAGCAGCCAAGACAGGGGATTCGGCCCGACCCGTCTTGGCGATACGCAGTATTTT
CDR3aa: CASSQDRGFGPTRLGDTQYF

j_gene: TRBJ2-2
v_gene: TRBV5-4
abundance: NA
d_gene: NA
CDR3nt: TGTGCCAGCAGCTTAACACCTTCGGGTGTCCTGAAAGAGCTGTTTTTT
CDR3aa: CASSLTPSGVLKELFF

j_gene: TRBJ1-2
v_gene: TRBV13
abundance: NA
d_gene: TRBD1
CDR3nt: TGTGCCAGCAGCCCCTTTCCAGGGGGAGGCTATGGCTACACCTTC
CDR3aa: CASSPFPGGGYGYTF

j_gene: TRBJ2-5
v_gene: TRBV2
abundance: NA
d_gene: TRBD2
CDR3nt: TGTGCCAGCACCGAGACACGGTCTAGCGGACTCCAAGAGACCCAGTACTTC
CDR3aa: CASTETRSSGLQETQYF

j_gene: TRBJ1-2
v_gene: TRBV5-1
abundance: once
d_gene: NA
CDR3nt: TGCGCCAGCAGCTTGGACCCGGGCTATGGCTACACCTTC
CDR3aa: CASSLDPGYGYTF

j_gene: TRBJ2-3
v_gene: TRBV14
abundance: NA
d_gene: NA
CDR3nt: TGTGCCAGCAGCCAAGAAAGGCTGGATACGCAGTATTTT
CDR3aa: CASSQERLDTQYF

j_gene: TRBJ2-5
v_gene: TRBV4-1
abundance: NA
d_gene: NA
CDR3nt: TGCGCCAGCAGCCAAGAGGGCAGGGCCCAAGAGACCCAGTACTTC
CDR3aa: CASSQEGRAQETQYF

j_gene: TRBJ2-2
v_gene: TRBV27
abundance: few
d_gene: NA
CDR3nt: TGTGCCAGCAGTTTAGCGGGGACCGGGGAGCTGTTTTTT
CDR3aa: CASSLAGTGELFF

j_gene: TRBJ2-4
v_gene: TRBV5-6
abundance: few
d_gene: NA
CDR3nt: TGTGCCAGCAGCTTGGGGGCAGGGGCAGCCAAAAACATTCAGTACTTC
CDR3aa: CASSLGAGAAKNIQYF

j_gene: TRBJ1-5
v_gene: TRBV2
abundance: NA
d_gene: NA
CDR3nt: TGTGCCAGCAGAGACCAGGGTGTCAATCAGCCCCAGCATTTT
CDR3aa: CASRDQGVNQPQHF

j_gene: TRBJ1-1
v_gene: TRBV25-1
abundance: NA
d_gene: TRBD1
CDR3nt: TGTGCCAGCAGTGCTGAACCAGGGGGATTACAGGCTTTCTTT
CDR3aa: CASSAEPGGLQAFF

j_gene: TRBJ1-1
v_gene: TRBV4-3
abundance: NA
d_gene: NA
CDR3nt: TGCGCCAGCAGCCAAAGTACCACAGGGAACACTGAAGCTTTCTTT
CDR3aa: CASSQSTTGNTEAFF

j_gene: TRBJ2-5
v_gene: TRBV7-9
abundance: NA
d_gene: NA
CDR3nt: TGTGCCAGCAGCTCGCCTGGCCTACAAGAGACCCAGTACTTC
CDR3aa: CASSSPGLQETQYF

j_gene: TRBJ2-7
v_gene: TRBV5-4
abundance: NA
d_gene: TRBD1
CDR3nt: TGTGCCAGCAGTTCTCCCGGGACAGGGAGTGAGCAGTACTTC
CDR3aa: CASSSPGTGSEQYF

j_gene: TRBJ2-7
v_gene: TRBV11-1
abundance: NA
d_gene: NA
CDR3nt: TGTGCCAGCAGCTCCCCGGGGTACGAGCAGTACTTC
CDR3aa: CASSSPGYEQYF

j_gene: TRBJ2-7
v_gene: TRBV4-1
abundance: NA
d_gene: NA
CDR3nt: TGCGCCAGCAGCCAAGTTCGCGGCGGCTACGAGCAGTACTTC
CDR3aa: CASSQVRGGYEQYF

j_gene: TRBJ1-5
v_gene: TRBV19
abundance: once
d_gene: TRBD1
CDR3nt: TGTGCCAGTAGTGCCGGGACAGCCTCTTGGCAGCCCCAGCATTTT
CDR3aa: CASSAGTASWQPQHF

j_gene: TRBJ2-5
v_gene: TRBV7-6
abundance: NA
d_gene: NA
CDR3nt: TGTGCCAGCAGCTTAGACCTAGCGCCAGAGGGGACCCAGTACTTC
CDR3aa: CASSLDLAPEGTQYF

j_gene: TRBJ1-2
v_gene: TRBV7-9
abundance: NA
d_gene: NA
CDR3nt: TGTGCCAGCGAAGCCGGGACACCCTACGGACCCCACTATGGCTACACCTTC
CDR3aa: CASEAGTPYGPHYGYTF

j_gene: TRBJ2-1
v_gene: TRBV29-1
abundance: NA
d_gene: NA
CDR3nt: TGCAGCGCCTACCCCGCGACAGAACTATACAATGAGCAGTTCTTC
CDR3aa: CSAYPATELYNEQFF

j_gene: TRBJ2-7
v_gene: TRBV15
abundance: NA
d_gene: TRBD2
CDR3nt: TGTGCCACCAGCAGAGATACTAGCGGGAGCTACGAGCAGTACTTC
CDR3aa: CATSRDTSGSYEQYF

j_gene: TRBJ1-2
v_gene: TRBV14
abundance: few
d_gene: TRBD1
CDR3nt: TGTGCCAGCAGCCCCTGGACAGGACCACAGAACTATGGCTACACCTTC
CDR3aa: CASSPWTGPQNYGYTF

j_gene: TRBJ1-1
v_gene: TRBV6-1
abundance: NA
d_gene: NA
CDR3nt: TGTGCCAGCGGGGAAGGTTCAAGCGAAGCTTTCTTT
CDR3aa: CASGEGSSEAFF

j_gene: TRBJ2-7
v_gene: TRBV7-8
abundance: once
d_gene: TRBD2
CDR3nt: TGTGCCAGCAGCTTAGATCCACTAGCGGGAGGCTACGAGCAGTACTTC
CDR3aa: CASSLDPLAGGYEQYF

j_gene: TRBJ1-1
v_gene: TRBV27
abundance: NA
d_gene: NA
CDR3nt: TGTGCCAGCAACTCGCAGAAGAACACTGAAGCTTTCTTT
CDR3aa: CASNSQKNTEAFF

j_gene: TRBJ2-3
v_gene: TRBV5-1
abundance: NA
d_gene: NA
CDR3nt: TGCGCCAGCAGCCTAGACGCAGGGACAGATACGCAGTATTTT
CDR3aa: CASSLDAGTDTQYF

j_gene: TRBJ2-1
v_gene: TRBV28
abundance: NA
d_gene: TRBD1
CDR3nt: TGTGCCAGCAGTTTAAGAGGGGGCATGGGCAATGAGCAGTTCTTC
CDR3aa: CASSLRGGMGNEQFF

j_gene: TRBJ2-7
v_gene: TRBV5-1
abundance: NA
d_gene: TRBD1
CDR3nt: TGCGCCAGCAGCTTGGTACAGGGGGCCGACGAGCAGTACTTC
CDR3aa: CASSLVQGADEQYF

j_gene: TRBJ2-5
v_gene: TRBV4-3
abundance: NA
d_gene: NA
CDR3nt: TGCGCCAGCAGCCGGCTGGGTCTCGGGACCCAGTACTTC
CDR3aa: CASSRLGLGTQYF

j_gene: TRBJ2-7
v_gene: TRBV7-9
abundance: NA
d_gene: TRBD1
CDR3nt: TGTGCCAGCAGCTCGACAGGGGTAGGCTACGAGCAGTACTTC
CDR3aa: CASSSTGVGYEQYF

j_gene: TRBJ2-2
v_gene: TRBV9
abundance: NA
d_gene: TRBD2
CDR3nt: TGTGCCAGCAGCTCTCGGGCGGGAGGGCCGAAGACCGGGGAGCTGTTTTTT
CDR3aa: CASSSRAGGPKTGELFF

j_gene: TRBJ2-1
v_gene: TRBV7-9
abundance: NA
d_gene: TRBD2
CDR3nt: TGTGCCAGCAGCGCCCGCTCGGCGGGGGGACCTTACAATGAGCAGTTCTTC
CDR3aa: CASSARSAGGPYNEQFF

j_gene: TRBJ2-1
v_gene: TRBV4-1
abundance: NA
d_gene: TRBD1
CDR3nt: TGCGCCAGCAGCCATCTCCTGGGACAGGGGGCCTACAATGAGCAGTTCTTC
CDR3aa: CASSHLLGQGAYNEQFF

j_gene: TRBJ2-7
v_gene: TRBV28
abundance: NA
d_gene: TRBD1
CDR3nt: TGTGCCAGCAGTTCTCACCTGGTAGGACAGGGGGCGGGAGAGCAGTACTTC
CDR3aa: CASSSHLVGQGAGEQYF

j_gene: TRBJ1-1
v_gene: TRBV5-1
abundance: few
d_gene: NA
CDR3nt: TGCGCCAGCAGCTCCCGGGGGCCTAACACTGAAGCTTTCTTT
CDR3aa: CASSSRGPNTEAFF

j_gene: TRBJ2-7
v_gene: TRBV6-6
abundance: NA
d_gene: NA
CDR3nt: TGTGCCAGCAGGGACCCAGGAGCACCTAACGAGCAGTACTTC
CDR3aa: CASRDPGAPNEQYF

j_gene: TRBJ2-1
v_gene: TRBV4-2
abundance: NA
d_gene: TRBD2
CDR3nt: TGTGCCAGCAGCCAAACTAGCGGGGGATACCTTAGCAATGAGCAGTTCTTC
CDR3aa: CASSQTSGGYLSNEQFF

j_gene: TRBJ1-2
v_gene: TRBV6-5
abundance: NA
d_gene: TRBD1
CDR3nt: TGTGCCAGCAGTTACTCTACCGGACAGGGCCAGTATGGCTACACCTTC
CDR3aa: CASSYSTGQGQYGYTF

j_gene: TRBJ2-7
v_gene: TRBV27
abundance: NA
d_gene: NA
CDR3nt: TGTGCCAGCAGTTCCCAGCACGCAAAGGGACGTGGCCTTTCCTACGAGCAGTACTTC
CDR3aa: CASSSQHAKGRGLSYEQYF

j_gene: TRBJ2-7
v_gene: TRBV5-5
abundance: NA
d_gene: NA
CDR3nt: TGTGCCAGCAGCTTGGCCGGTAGGGTCTCGGACGAGCAGTACTTC
CDR3aa: CASSLAGRVSDEQYF

j_gene: TRBJ2-1
v_gene: TRBV6-5
abundance: NA
d_gene: NA
CDR3nt: TGTGCCAGCAGCCTCGCGAGCTCCTACAATGAGCAGTTCTTC
CDR3aa: CASSLASSYNEQFF

j_gene: TRBJ2-7
v_gene: TRBV27
abundance: NA
d_gene: TRBD1
CDR3nt: TGTGCCAGCAGTTTAAGGGGACAGGGATTAGGGGTGTCCTACGAGCAGTACTTC
CDR3aa: CASSLRGQGLGVSYEQYF

j_gene: TRBJ1-1
v_gene: TRBV29-1
abundance: NA
d_gene: TRBD1
CDR3nt: TGCAGCGTTGAACTAGGACAGGTCCTCTCTGAAGCTTTCTTT
CDR3aa: CSVELGQVLSEAFF

j_gene: TRBJ1-4
v_gene: TRBV27
abundance: NA
d_gene: NA
CDR3nt: TGTGCCAGCAGTCCGCAACCCTACATAGTGACTAATGAAAAACTGTTTTTT
CDR3aa: CASSPQPYIVTNEKLFF

j_gene: TRBJ2-6
v_gene: TRBV7-3
abundance: NA
d_gene: NA
CDR3nt: TGTGCCAGCAGCCCCGGACGGGGCGCTGGGGCCAACGTCCTGACTTTC
CDR3aa: CASSPGRGAGANVLTF

j_gene: TRBJ2-7
v_gene: TRBV2
abundance: NA
d_gene: NA
CDR3nt: TGTGCCAGCAGTGAATCAGGCTACGAGCAGTACTTC
CDR3aa: CASSESGYEQYF

j_gene: TRBJ2-2
v_gene: TRBV4-2
abundance: NA
d_gene: NA
CDR3nt: TGTGCCAGCAGCCAAGAGAAGGGGCTAGCATCCGGGGAGCTGTTTTTT
CDR3aa: CASSQEKGLASGELFF

j_gene: TRBJ2-7
v_gene: TRBV5-6
abundance: NA
d_gene: NA
CDR3nt: TGTGCCAGCAGCTTGCCTCAGGTTTACGAGCAGTACTTC
CDR3aa: CASSLPQVYEQYF

j_gene: TRBJ2-1
v_gene: TRBV14
abundance: NA
d_gene: NA
CDR3nt: TGTGCCAGCAGCCGCGGTTGGGGGGTGGCCTACAATGAGCAGTTCTTC
CDR3aa: CASSRGWGVAYNEQFF

j_gene: TRBJ2-2
v_gene: TRBV4-1
abundance: NA
d_gene: TRBD2
CDR3nt: TGCGCCAGCAGGGAATCTGCGGCTAGCGGGGGCGGGGAGCTGTTTTTT
CDR3aa: CASRESAASGGGELFF

j_gene: TRBJ2-7
v_gene: TRBV28
abundance: NA
d_gene: NA
CDR3nt: TGTGCCAGCAGTTTGCGGGCGACTGCCTACGAGCAGTACTTC
CDR3aa: CASSLRATAYEQYF

j_gene: TRBJ1-5
v_gene: TRBV30
abundance: NA
d_gene: NA
CDR3nt: TGTGCCTGGAGTGTACACAGGGATAGTCAGCCCCAGCATTTT
CDR3aa: CAWSVHRDSQPQHF

j_gene: TRBJ2-1
v_gene: TRBV29-1
abundance: NA
d_gene: NA
CDR3nt: TGCAGCGTTGCCGGGGGCGACTCCTACAATGAGCAGTTCTTC
CDR3aa: CSVAGGDSYNEQFF

j_gene: TRBJ1-1
v_gene: TRBV6-1
abundance: NA
d_gene: TRBD1
CDR3nt: TGTGCCAGCAGTGAAAGGGACAGGGCCAACACTGAAGCTTTCTTT
CDR3aa: CASSERDRANTEAFF